This T cell receptor beta chain was obtained from a study of shared clonotypes between healthy human individuals. This clone was seen a few times. Deep was the level used in running the assay. Profiling relied on immunoSEQ multiplex PCR, and the TCRdb table lists in-frame clones only, not all of them. The profile shows about 560,000 clones, just over 75% of them singletons. There are 14 residues in the CDR3. V dropped 8 bases and J dropped 0 bases, with 13 bases sitting between them. In germline, CDR1 is MNHNY, CDR2 SVGAGI (reference sequence). Material: PBMCs. The chain employs TRBV6-6 and TRBJ1-1, with D maybe TRBD1 (5 bases). The TCR was taken from a woman aged 40 to 50 in good health. Some clones in this sample may be carry-over from other donors' samples. The CDR3 sequence is CASGGRGVNTEAFF. The CDR3, as DNA: TGTGCCAGCGGAGGAAGGGGAGTGAACACTGAAGCTTTCTTT.